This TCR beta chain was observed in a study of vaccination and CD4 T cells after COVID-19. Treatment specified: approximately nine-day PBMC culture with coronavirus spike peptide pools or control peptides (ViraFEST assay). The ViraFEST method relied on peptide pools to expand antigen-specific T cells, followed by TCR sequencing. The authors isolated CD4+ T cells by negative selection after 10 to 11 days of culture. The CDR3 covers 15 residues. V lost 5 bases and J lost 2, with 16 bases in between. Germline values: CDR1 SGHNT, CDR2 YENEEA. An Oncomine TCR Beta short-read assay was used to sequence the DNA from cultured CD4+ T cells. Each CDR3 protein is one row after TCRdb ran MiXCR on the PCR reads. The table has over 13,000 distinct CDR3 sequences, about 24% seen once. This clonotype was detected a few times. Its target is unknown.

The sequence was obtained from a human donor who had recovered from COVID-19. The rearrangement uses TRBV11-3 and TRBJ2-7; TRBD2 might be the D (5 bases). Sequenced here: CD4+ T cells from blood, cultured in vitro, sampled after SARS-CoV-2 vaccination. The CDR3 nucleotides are TGTGCCAGCAGCCCGCGCGGAGGTTCGACCTACGAGCAGTACTTC. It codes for CASSPRGGSTYEQYF.